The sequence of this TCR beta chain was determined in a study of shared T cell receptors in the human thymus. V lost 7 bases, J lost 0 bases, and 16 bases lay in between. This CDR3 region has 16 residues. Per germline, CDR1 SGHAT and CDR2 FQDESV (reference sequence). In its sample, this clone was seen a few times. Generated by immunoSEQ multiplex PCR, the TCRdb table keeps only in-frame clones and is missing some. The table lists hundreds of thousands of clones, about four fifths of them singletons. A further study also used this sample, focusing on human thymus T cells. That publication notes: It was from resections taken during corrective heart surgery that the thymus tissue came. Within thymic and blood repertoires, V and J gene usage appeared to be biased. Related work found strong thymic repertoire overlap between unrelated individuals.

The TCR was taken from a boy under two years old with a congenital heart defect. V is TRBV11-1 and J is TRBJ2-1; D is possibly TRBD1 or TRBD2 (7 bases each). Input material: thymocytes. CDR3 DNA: TGTGCCAGCACCCTAGCGGACAGGAGCTCCTACAATGAGCAGTTCTTC. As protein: CASTLADRSSYNEQFF.